This entry features one TCR beta chain sequence. Antigen: not known. The record originates from a study of cytomegalovirus exposure and HLA in healthy donors. Turning to the study itself: Counted in an early data release were 75 million to 85 million unique TCRs from HLA-typed donors. Study conclusions and caveats: Presence/absence analysis assumed near-uniform sequencing depth across donors. Reportedly, HLA-A and HLA-B alleles of most subjects were accurately predicted from TCR beta. An observed cluster of highly shared sequence variants was recorded as a likely sequencing artifact.

Vbeta (60) and Jbeta (13) primers were used in the PCR. Profiled with immunoSEQ multiplex PCR; TCRdb holds only in-frame clones, not every one. The sample has some 100,000 clones, around 85% seen once. J was trimmed by 8 bases and V by 4 bases; bases with no gene match: 7. The germline V gene has CDR1 LNHDA and CDR2 SQIVND (reference sequence). The CDR3 contains 14 residues. V gene TRBV19 combines with J gene TRBJ1-4; 7 positions match TRBD1. The receptor comes from a girl aged 2-10 years in good health and CMV-seropositive. The sample was PBMCs. CDR3 nucleotide sequence: TGTGCCAGTAGTACGACAGGGTTAGAAGAAAAACTGTTTTTT. As protein: CASSTTGLEEKLFF.